A single sample is the source of the 8 T cell receptor beta chains below, sequenced in a study of control samples from healthy donors and cancer patients. Using immunoSEQ multiplex PCR, the repertoire was profiled, and TCRdb retains in-frame clones only, with some absent. The sample table includes fewer than 250,000 clones. Sequencing was carried out using blood. These TCRs come from a woman in her twenties or thirties in good health.

The chain uses TRBV2 and TRBJ1-2; D possibly corresponds to TRBD1 (5 bases). V lost 8 bases to trimming and J lost 0 bases, with 10 bases between them. CDR1 and CDR2 from the germline V gene are SNHLY and FYNNEI. This CDR3 region has 13 residues. CDR3 residues: CASGDLANYGYTF. The CDR3 coding sequence is TGTGCCAGCGGGGACCTAGCTAACTATGGCTACACCTTC.

This chain connects TRBV6-7 to TRBJ2-7; a possible D gene is TRBD2 (5 bases). TRBV6-7 is sorted into the ORF group, with uncertain function. Trimming removed 2 bases at V and 2 bases at J, with 13 bases between. The CDR3 runs 15 residues. The CDR3 nucleotides are TGTGCCAGCAGTTACCCAATACTAGGGCCCTACGAGCAGTACTTC. It encodes CASSYPILGPYEQYF.

This chain connects TRBV4-1 to TRBJ1-2, with D unclear. The CDR3 runs 14 residues. The V gene's germline CDR1 is MGHRA and CDR2 YSYEKL. The germline V and J ends were trimmed by 0 bases and 8 bases, with 13 bases remaining between them. The CDR3 nucleotides read TGCGCCAGCAGCCAAGATGGGCGGGGAAGAGGCTACACCTTC. Translated: CASSQDGRGRGYTF.

The chain combines TRBV30 with TRBJ1-1; no definite D call. CDR1 is GTSNPN and CDR2 is SVGIG in the germline V gene (reference sequence). V lost 4 bases to trimming and J lost 11 bases, with 14 bases between them. The CDR3 has 11 residues. In DNA, the CDR3 is TGTGCCTGGACAGTCTGGGGTTCGGCTTTCTTT. This sequence encodes CAWTVWGSAFF.

The rearrangement links TRBV7-2 to TRBJ1-2, with 8 bases matching TRBD1. V lost 7 bases and J lost 0; bases outside the gene matches: 4. CDR3 length: 14 residues. From germline, CDR1 is SGHTA and CDR2 FQGNSA. The CDR3, as DNA: TGTGCCAGCATCCAGGGGGCTGCTAACTATGGCTACACCTTC. Its translation: CASIQGAANYGYTF.

V is TRBV5-1 and J is TRBJ1-3; no reliable D call. Trimming removed 0 bases at V and 7 bases at J, with 14 bases between. CDR1 and CDR2 from the germline V gene are SGHRS and YFSETQ. This CDR3 is 15 amino acids long. The CDR3, as DNA: TGCGCCAGCAGCTTGGCTAGTCTCCGAGGGAACACCATATATTTT. Protein: CASSLASLRGNTIYF.

The genes are TRBV7-2 and TRBJ2-7; 9 positions match TRBD2. The V and J ends lost 5 bases and 2 bases, in that order; junction bases with no gene match: 7. Germline-derived CDR1 and CDR2 are SGHTA and FQGNSA. The CDR3 covers 15 residues. The CDR3 nucleotides are TGTGCCAGCAGCCCCGTAGCGGGAGCCACCTACGAGCAGTACTTC. Its protein product is CASSPVAGATYEQYF.

V is TRBV7-8 and J is TRBJ1-3; the D is unclear. The CDR3 contains 15 residues. Trimming pared 3 bases from V and 7 bases from J, leaving 16 bases between. Germline V CDR1 and CDR2: SGHVS, FQNEAQ. CDR3 DNA sequence: TGTGCCAGCAGCTTGGGCCCCCCGGGGTGGAACACCATATATTTT. It codes for CASSLGPPGWNTIYF.